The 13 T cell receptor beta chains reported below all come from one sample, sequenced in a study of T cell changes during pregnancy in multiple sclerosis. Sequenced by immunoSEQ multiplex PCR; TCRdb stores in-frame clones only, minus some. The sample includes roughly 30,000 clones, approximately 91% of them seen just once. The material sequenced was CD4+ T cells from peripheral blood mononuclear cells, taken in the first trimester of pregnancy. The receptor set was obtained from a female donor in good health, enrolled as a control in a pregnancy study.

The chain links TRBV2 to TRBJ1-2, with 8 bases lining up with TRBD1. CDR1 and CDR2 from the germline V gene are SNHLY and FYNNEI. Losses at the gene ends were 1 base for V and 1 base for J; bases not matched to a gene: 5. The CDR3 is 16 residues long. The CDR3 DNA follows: TGTGCCAGCAGTGAAGGACAGGGGATACTTAACTATGGCTACACCTTC. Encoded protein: CASSEGQGILNYGYTF.

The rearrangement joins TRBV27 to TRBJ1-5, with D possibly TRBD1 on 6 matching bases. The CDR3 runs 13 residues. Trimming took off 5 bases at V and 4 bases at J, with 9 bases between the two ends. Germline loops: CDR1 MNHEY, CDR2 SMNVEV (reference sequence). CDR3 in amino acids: CASSRTGNQPQHF. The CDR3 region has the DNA TGTGCCAGCAGTCGCACAGGGAATCAGCCCCAGCATTTT.

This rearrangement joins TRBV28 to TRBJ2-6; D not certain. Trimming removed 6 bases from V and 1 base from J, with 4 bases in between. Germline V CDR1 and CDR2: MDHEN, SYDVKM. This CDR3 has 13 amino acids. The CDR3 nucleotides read TGTGCCAGCAGGTCGTCTGGGGCCAACGTCCTGACTTTC. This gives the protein CASRSSGANVLTF.

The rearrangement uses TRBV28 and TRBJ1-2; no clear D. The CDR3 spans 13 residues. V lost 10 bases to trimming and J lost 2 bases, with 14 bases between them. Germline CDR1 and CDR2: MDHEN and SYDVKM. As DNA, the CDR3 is TGTGCCACCACCCTTCGGGGAAACTATGGCTACACCTTC. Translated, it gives CATTLRGNYGYTF.

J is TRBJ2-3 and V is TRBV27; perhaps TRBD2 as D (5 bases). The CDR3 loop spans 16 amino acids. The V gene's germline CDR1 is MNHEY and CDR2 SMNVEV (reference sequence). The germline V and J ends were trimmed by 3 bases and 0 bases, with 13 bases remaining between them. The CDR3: CASSFRESPSTDTQYF. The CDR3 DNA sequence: TGTGCCAGCAGTTTCCGGGAATCGCCTAGCACAGATACGCAGTATTTT.

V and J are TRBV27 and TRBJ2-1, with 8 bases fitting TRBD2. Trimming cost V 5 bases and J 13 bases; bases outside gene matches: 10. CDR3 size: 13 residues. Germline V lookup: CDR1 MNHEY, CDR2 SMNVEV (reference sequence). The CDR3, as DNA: TGTGCCAGCAGTCCGGGACTAGTTTTCCGCCAGTTCTTC. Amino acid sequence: CASSPGLVFRQFF.

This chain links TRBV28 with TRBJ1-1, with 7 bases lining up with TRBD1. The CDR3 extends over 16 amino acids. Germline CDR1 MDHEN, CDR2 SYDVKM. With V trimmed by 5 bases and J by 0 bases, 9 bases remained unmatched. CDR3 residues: CASSIIPGQLNTEAFF. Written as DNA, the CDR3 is TGTGCCAGCAGTATAATTCCGGGACAGCTGAACACTGAAGCTTTCTTT.

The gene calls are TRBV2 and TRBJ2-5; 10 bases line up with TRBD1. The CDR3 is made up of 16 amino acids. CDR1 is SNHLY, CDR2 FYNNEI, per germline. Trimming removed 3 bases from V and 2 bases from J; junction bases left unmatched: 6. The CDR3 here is CASSENPGQGQETQYF. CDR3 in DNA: TGTGCCAGCAGTGAGAACCCGGGACAGGGGCAAGAGACCCAGTACTTC.

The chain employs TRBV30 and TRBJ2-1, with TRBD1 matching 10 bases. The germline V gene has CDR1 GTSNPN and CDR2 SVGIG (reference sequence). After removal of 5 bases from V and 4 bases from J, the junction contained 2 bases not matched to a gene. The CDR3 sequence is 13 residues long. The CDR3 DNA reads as TGTGCCTGGGACAGGGGGCCTTACAATGAGCAGTTCTTC. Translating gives CAWDRGPYNEQFF.

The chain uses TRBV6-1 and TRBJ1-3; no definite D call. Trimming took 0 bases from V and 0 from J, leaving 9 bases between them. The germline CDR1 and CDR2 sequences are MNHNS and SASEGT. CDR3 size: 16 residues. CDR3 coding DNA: TGTGCCAGCAGTGAAGCGTGGGGAGCCTCTGGAAACACCATATATTTT. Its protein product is CASSEAWGASGNTIYF.

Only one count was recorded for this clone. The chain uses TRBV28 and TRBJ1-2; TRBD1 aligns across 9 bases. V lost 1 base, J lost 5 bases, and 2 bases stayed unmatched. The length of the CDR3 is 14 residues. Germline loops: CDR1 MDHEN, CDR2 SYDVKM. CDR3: CASSLSGQGYGYTF. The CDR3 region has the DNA TGTGCCAGCAGTTTATCGGGACAGGGATATGGCTACACCTTC.

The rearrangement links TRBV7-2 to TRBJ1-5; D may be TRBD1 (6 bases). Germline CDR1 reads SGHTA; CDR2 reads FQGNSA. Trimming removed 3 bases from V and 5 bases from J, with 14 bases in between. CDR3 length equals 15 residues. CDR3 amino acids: CASSLTQGFHQPQHF. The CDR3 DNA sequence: TGTGCCAGCAGCTTGACGCAGGGGTTCCATCAGCCCCAGCATTTT.

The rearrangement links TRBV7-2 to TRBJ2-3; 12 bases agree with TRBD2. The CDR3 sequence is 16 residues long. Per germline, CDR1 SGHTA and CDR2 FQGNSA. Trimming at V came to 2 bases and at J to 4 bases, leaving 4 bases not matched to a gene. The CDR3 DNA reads TGTGCCAGCAGCTTATCATCTAGCGGGGGGGCAGATACGCAGTATTTT. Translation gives CASSLSSSGGADTQYF.